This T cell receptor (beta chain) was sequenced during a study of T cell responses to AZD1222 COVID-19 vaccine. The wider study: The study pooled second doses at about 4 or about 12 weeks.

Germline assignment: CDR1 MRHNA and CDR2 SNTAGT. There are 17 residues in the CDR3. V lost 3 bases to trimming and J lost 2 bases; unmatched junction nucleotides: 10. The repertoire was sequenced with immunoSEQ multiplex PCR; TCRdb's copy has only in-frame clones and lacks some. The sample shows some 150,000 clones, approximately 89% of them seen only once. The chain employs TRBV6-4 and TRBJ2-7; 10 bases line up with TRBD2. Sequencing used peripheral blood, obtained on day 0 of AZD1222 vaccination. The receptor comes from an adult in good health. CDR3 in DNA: TGTGCCAGCAGTGATGGGGTTTGGACTAGCGGACCCTACGAGCAGTACTTC. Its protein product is CASSDGVWTSGPYEQYF.